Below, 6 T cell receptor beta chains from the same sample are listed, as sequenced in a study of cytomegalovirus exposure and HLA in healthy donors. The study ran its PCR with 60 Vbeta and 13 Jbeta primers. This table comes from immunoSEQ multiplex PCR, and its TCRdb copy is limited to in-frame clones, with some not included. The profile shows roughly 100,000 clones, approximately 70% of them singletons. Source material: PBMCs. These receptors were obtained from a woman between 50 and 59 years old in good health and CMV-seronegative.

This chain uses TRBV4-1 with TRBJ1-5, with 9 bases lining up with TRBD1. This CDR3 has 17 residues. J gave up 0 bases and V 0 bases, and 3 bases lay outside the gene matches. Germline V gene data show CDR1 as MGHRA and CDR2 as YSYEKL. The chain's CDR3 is CASSQDDRGYSNQPQHF. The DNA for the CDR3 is TGCGCCAGCAGCCAAGACGACAGGGGGTATAGCAATCAGCCCCAGCATTTT.

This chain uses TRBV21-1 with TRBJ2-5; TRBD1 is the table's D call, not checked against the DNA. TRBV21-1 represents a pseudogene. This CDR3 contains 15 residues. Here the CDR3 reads CASLMGRDKQETQYF. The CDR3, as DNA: TGTGCCAGCCTCATGGGCCGTGACAAGCAAGAGACCCAGTACTTC.

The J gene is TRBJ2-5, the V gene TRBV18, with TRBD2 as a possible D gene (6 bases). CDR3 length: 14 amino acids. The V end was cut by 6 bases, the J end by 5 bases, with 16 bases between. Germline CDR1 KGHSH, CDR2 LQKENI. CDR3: CASSLDGGVETQYF. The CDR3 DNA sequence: TGTGCCAGCTCCCTAGACGGGGGAGTGGAGACCCAGTACTTC.

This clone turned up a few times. This CDR3 is CAWIAGGGYGYTF. CDR3 sequence (DNA): TGTGCCTGGATAGCGGGAGGAGGCTATGGCTACACCTTC. The genes are TRBV30 and TRBJ1-2; D call uncertain. The germline V gene has CDR1 GTSNPN and CDR2 SVGIG (reference sequence). V was shortened by 4 bases and J by 4 bases, with 13 bases between the two germline ends. The CDR3 is made up of 13 amino acids.

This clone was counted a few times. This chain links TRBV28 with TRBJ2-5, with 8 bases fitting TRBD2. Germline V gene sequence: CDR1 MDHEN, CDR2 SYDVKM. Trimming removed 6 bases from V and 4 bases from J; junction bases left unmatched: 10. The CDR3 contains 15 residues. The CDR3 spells CASSRSGSGRETQYF. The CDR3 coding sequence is TGTGCCAGCAGCAGGAGCGGGAGCGGGCGAGAGACCCAGTACTTC.

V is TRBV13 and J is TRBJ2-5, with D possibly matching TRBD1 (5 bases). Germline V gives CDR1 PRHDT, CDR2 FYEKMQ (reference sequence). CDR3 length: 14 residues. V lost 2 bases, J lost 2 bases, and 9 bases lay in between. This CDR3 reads CASSLWSGQETQYF. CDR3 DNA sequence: TGTGCCAGCAGCTTATGGTCAGGGCAAGAGACCCAGTACTTC.